The clone carrying this T cell receptor (beta chain) was seen a single time. The antigen is undetermined. Other DNA sequences in the sample encode the same CDR3. This specimen comes from a study of T cell responses to AZD1222 COVID-19 vaccine. V was shortened by 1 base and J by 0 bases, with 6 bases between the two germline ends. Looked up from germline, CDR1 is SGHTA and CDR2 is FQGNSA. The CDR3 is 15 amino acids. Broader study findings: Donor demographics were predominantly white British with a female majority; clonal diversity may be underestimated. Across the whole spike, CD4 TCRs peaked at regions 160-218 and 743-854. Only a handful of AZD1222 recipients tested seropositive at baseline. Nearly half of spike-specific TCRs reportedly target unmutated variant regions.

TCRdb keeps only in-frame clones here, not all; method: immunoSEQ multiplex PCR. Of about 150,000 clones in the sample, around 92% were seen once. The specimen was peripheral blood, collected 28 days after the second AZD1222 dose. The sequence derives from an adult who received the AZD1222 COVID-19 vaccine. The V gene is TRBV7-2, the J gene TRBJ2-2; perhaps D is TRBD1 or TRBD2 (5 bases each). The CDR3, as DNA: TGTGCCAGCAGCTTAGGGGGGTCGAACACCGGGGAGCTGTTTTTT. This gives the protein CASSLGGSNTGELFF.